This T cell receptor beta chain was profiled in a study of response to subunit inactivated influenza vaccine. From the RT-PCR reads, TCRdb called clonotypes with MiXCR, one entry per CDR3 protein. The repertoire holds around 600,000 distinct CDR3 sequences, about 11% seen once, with around 10% in the top ten. Germline V gene data show CDR1 as MNHEY and CDR2 as SMNVEV (reference sequence). The V end was cut by 5 bases, the J end by 5 bases, with 15 bases between. The CDR3 extends over 14 amino acids. These data were also reused for a study on T cells expressing NK-cell markers. From that report: UMIs accompanied the 5'RACE template switching by which TCR beta cDNA was made. Sequencing covered eight donors, seven HCMV-seropositive and one seronegative. Several experiments employed an anti-gamma-delta TCR antibody to confine sorting to alpha-beta TCR T cells.

This sequence was found in a man in his forties or fifties who received an inactivated influenza vaccine. Specimen: PBMCs from blood, collected on the day of vaccination. The V gene is TRBV27, the J gene TRBJ2-5, with D perhaps TRBD2 (6 bases). The DNA of the CDR3 is TGTGCCAGCAGTCCGGGACTCTCCCTGGAGACCCAGTACTTC. Residues: CASSPGLSLETQYF.